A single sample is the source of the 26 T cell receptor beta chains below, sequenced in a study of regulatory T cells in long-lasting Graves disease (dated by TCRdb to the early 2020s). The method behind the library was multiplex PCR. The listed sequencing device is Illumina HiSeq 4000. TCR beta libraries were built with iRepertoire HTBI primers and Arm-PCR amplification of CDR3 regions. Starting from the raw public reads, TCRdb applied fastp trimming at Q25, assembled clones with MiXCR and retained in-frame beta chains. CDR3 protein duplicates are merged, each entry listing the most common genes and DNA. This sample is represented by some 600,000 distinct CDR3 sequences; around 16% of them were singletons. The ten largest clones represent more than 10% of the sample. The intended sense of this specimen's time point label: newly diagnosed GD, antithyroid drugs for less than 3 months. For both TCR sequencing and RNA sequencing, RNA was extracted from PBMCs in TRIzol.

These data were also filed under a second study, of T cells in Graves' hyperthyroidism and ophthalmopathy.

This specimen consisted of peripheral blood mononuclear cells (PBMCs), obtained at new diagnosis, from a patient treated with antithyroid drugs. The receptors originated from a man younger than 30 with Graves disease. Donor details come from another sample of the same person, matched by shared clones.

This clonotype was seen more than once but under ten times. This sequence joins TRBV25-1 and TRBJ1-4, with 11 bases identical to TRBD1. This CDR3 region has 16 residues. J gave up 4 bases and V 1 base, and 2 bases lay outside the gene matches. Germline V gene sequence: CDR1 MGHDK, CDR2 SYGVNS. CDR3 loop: CASSEWTGGINEKLFF. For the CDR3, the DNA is TGTGCCAGCAGTGAATGGACAGGGGGCATTAATGAAAAACTGTTTTTT.

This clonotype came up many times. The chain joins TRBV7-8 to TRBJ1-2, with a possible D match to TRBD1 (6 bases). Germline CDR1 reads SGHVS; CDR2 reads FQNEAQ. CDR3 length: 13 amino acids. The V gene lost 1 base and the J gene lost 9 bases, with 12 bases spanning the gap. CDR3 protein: CASSLDREGRYTF. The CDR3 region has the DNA TGTGCCAGCAGCTTAGACAGGGAGGGTCGCTACACCTTC.

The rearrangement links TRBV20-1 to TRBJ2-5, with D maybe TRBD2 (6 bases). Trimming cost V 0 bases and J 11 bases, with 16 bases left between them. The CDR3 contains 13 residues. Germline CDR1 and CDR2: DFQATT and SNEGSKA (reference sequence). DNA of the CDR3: TGCAGTGCTAGAGATGAGGGCCCGGCGGGGCAGTACTTC. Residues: CSARDEGPAGQYF.

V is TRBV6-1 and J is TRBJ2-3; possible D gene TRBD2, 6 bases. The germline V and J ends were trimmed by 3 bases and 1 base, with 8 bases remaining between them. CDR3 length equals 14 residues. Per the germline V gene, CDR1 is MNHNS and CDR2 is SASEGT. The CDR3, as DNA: TGTGCCAGCAGTGACCGGAGGGGCACAGATACGCAGTATTTT. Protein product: CASSDRRGTDTQYF.

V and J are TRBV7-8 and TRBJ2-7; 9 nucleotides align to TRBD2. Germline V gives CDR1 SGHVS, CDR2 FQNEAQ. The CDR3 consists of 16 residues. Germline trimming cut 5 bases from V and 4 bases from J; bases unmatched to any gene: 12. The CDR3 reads CASSQKGLAGLYEQYF. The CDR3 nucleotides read TGTGCCAGCAGCCAAAAGGGGCTAGCGGGACTATACGAGCAGTACTTC.

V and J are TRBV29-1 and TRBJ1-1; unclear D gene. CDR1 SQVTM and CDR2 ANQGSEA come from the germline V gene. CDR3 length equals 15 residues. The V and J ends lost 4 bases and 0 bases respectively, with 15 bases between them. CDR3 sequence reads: CSVGSGWAMNTEAFF. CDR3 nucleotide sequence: TGCAGCGTTGGCTCGGGTTGGGCAATGAACACTGAAGCTTTCTTT.

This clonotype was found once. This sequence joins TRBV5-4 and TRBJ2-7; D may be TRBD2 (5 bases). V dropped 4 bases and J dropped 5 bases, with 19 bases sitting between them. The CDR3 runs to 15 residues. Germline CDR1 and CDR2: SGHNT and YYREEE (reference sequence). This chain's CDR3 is CASSPYGLPLDEQYF. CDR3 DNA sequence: TGTGCCAGCAGCCCTTACGGACTCCCCTTAGACGAGCAGTACTTC.

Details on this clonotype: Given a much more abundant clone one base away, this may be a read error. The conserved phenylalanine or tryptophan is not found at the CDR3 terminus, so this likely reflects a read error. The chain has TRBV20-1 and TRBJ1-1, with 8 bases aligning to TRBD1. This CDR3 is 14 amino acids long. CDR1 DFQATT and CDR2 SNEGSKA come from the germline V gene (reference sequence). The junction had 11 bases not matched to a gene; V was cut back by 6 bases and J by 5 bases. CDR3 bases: TGCAGTGCCGAAGCCCGGGACAGGAGGACTGAAGCTTTCCTT. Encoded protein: CSAEARDRRTEAFL.

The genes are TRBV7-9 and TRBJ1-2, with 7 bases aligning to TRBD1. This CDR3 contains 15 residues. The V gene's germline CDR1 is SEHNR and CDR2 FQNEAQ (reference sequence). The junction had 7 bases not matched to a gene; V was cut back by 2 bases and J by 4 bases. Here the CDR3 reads CASSLREGQIYGYTF. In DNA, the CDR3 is TGTGCCAGCAGCTTAAGAGAGGGACAGATCTATGGCTACACCTTC.

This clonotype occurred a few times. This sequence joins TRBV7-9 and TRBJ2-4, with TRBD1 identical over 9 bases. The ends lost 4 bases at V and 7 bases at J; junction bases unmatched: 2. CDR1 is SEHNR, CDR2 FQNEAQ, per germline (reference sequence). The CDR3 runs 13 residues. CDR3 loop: CASSWTGVNIQYF. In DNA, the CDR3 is TGTGCCAGCAGCTGGACAGGGGTTAACATTCAGTACTTC.

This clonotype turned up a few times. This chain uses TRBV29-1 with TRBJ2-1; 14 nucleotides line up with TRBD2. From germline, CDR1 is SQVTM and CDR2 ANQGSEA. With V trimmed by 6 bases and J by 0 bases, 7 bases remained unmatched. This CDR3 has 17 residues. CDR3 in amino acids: CSVGTSGSWDSYNEQFF. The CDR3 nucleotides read TGCAGCGTCGGGACTAGCGGGAGTTGGGACTCCTACAATGAGCAGTTCTTC.

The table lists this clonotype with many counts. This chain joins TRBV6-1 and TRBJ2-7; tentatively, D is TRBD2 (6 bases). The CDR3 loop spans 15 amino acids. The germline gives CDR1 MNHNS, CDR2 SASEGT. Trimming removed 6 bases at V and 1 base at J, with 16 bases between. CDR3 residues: CASRTARGLSYEQYF. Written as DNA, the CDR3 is TGTGCCAGCAGGACAGCCCGGGGGTTATCCTACGAGCAGTACTTC.

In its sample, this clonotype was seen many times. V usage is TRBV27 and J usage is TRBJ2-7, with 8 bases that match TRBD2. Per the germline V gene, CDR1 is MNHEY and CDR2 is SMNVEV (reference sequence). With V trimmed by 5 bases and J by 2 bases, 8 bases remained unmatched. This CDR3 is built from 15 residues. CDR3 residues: CASSTRLATAYEQYF. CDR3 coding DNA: TGTGCCAGCAGTACCCGACTAGCGACGGCCTACGAGCAGTACTTC.

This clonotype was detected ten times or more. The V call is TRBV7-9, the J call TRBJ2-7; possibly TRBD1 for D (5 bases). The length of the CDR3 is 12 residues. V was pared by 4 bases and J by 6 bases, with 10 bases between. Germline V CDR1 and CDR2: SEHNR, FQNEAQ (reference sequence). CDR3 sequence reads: CASSYQGPEQYF. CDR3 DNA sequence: TGTGCCAGCAGCTACCAGGGTCCCGAGCAGTACTTC. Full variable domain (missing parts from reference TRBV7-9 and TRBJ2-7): DTGVSQNPRHKITKRGQNVTFRCDPISEHNRLYWYRQTLGQGPEFLTYFQNEAQLEKSRLLSDRFSAERPKGSFSTLEIQRTEQGDSAMYLCASSYQGPEQYFGPGTRLTVT.

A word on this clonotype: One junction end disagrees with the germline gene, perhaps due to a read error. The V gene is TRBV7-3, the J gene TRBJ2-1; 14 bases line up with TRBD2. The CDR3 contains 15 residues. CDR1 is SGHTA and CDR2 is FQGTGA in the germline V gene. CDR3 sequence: CASSSGTSGSNGQFF. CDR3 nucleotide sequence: TGTGCCAGCAGCTCCGGGACTAGCGGGAGTAATGGGCAGTTCTTC.

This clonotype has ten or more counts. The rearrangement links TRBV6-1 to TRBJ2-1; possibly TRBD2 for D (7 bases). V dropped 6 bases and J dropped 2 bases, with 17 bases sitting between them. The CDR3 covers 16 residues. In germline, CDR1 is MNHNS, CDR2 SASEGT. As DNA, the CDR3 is TGTGCCAGCAGCCTTGGGGGGGGCCTCACCTACAATGAGCAGTTCTTC. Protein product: CASSLGGGLTYNEQFF.

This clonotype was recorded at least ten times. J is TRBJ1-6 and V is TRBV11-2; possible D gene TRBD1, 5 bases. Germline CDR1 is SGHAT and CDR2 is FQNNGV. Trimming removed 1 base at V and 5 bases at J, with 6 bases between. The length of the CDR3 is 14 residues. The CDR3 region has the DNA TGTGCCAGCAGCTTAGTGGGGGATAATTCACCCCTCCACTTT. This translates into CASSLVGDNSPLHF.

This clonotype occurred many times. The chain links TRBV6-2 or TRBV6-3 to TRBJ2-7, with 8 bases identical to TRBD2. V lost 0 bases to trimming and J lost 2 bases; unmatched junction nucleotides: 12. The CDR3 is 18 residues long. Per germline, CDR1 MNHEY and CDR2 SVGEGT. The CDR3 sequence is CASSYSGISGAHTYEQYF. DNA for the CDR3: TGTGCCAGCAGTTACTCGGGAATTAGCGGGGCCCATACCTACGAGCAGTACTTC.

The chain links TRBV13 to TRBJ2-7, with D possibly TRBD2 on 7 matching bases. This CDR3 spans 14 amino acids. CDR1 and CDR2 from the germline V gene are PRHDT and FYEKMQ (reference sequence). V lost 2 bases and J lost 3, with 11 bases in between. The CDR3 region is CASSLRGGIYEQYF. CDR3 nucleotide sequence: TGTGCCAGCAGCTTAAGGGGGGGCATCTACGAGCAGTACTTC.

The CDR3 loop reads CASSYRRTGKETQYF. DNA for the CDR3: TGTGCCAGCAGTTACCGCAGAACGGGGAAAGAGACCCAGTACTTC. This chain uses TRBV6-9 with TRBJ2-5; D may be TRBD2 (5 bases). The V and J ends lost 3 bases and 3 bases respectively, with 14 bases between them. CDR3 length: 15 amino acids. Germline-derived CDR1 and CDR2 are MNHGY and SVAAGI.

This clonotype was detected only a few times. CDR3 amino acids: CSASPPGRLDTQYF. The CDR3 bases are TGCAGTGCTAGCCCACCGGGTCGGTTGGATACGCAGTATTTT. The chain uses TRBV20-1 and TRBJ2-3; the D is unclear. The germline gives CDR1 DFQATT, CDR2 SNEGSKA (reference sequence). This CDR3 contains 14 residues. V was trimmed by 3 bases and J by 6 bases, leaving 16 bases between them.

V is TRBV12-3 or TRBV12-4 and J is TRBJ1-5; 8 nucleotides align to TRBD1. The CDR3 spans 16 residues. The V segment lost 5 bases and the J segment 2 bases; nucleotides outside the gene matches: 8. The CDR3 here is CASSPETGVGNQPQHF. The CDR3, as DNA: TGTGCCAGCAGTCCCGAGACAGGGGTTGGCAATCAGCCCCAGCATTTT.

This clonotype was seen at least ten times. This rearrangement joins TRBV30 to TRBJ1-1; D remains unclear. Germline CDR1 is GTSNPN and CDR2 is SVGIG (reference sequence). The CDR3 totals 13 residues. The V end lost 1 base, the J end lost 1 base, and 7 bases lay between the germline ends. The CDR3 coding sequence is TGTGCCTGGAGTGGCCAATGGAACACTGAAGCTTTCTTT. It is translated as CAWSGQWNTEAFF.

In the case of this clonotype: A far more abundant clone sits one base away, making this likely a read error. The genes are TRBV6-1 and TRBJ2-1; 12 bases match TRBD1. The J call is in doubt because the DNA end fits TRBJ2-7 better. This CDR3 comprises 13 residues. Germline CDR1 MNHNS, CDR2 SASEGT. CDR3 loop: CGSRDRGLHEQYF. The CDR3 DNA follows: TGTGGCAGCAGGGACAGGGGGCTCCACGAGCAGTACTTC.

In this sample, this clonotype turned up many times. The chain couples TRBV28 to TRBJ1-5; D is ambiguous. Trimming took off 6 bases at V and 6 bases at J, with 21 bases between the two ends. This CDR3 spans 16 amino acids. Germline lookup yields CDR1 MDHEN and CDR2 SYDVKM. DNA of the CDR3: TGTGCCAGCAGAGCCTCTACAGAATGGGGTTTTCAGCCCCAGCATTTT. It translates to CASRASTEWGFQPQHF.

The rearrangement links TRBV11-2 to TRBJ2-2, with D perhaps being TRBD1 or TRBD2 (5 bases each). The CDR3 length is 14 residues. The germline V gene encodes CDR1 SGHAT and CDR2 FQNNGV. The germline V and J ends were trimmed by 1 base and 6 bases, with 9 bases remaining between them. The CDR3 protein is CASSLGGSPGELFF. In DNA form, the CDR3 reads TGTGCCAGCAGCTTAGGGGGGAGTCCCGGGGAGCTGTTTTTT. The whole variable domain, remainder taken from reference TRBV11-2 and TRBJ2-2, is EAGVAQSPRYKIIEKRQSVAFWCNPISGHATLYWYQQILGQGPKLLIQFQNNGVVDDSQLPKDRFSAERLKGVDSTLKIQPAKLEDSAVYLCASSLGGSPGELFFGEGSRLTVL.